Each of the 9 T cell receptor beta chains below was sequenced from the same sample in a study of blood T cell repertoires in COVID-19. Measured with immunoSEQ multiplex PCR; TCRdb has only the in-frame clones, and not every one. This sample has around 150,000 clones; 80% to 90% occur once, and the top ten carry roughly 3%. Source material: peripheral blood. The receptors were sampled from a man between 65 and 85 years old with acute or convalescent COVID-19.

This clone was detected once. J is TRBJ2-1 and V is TRBV5-1, with 7 bases aligning to TRBD2. Germline V CDR1 and CDR2: SGHRS, YFSETQ. V gave up 0 bases and J gave up 6 bases; unmatched junction bases: 6. There are 15 residues in the CDR3. CDR3 DNA sequence: TGCGCCAGCAGCTTGGCCCCGCCTAGCGGCAATGAGCAGTTCTTC. It encodes CASSLAPPSGNEQFF.

The chain couples TRBV11-3 to TRBJ2-3, with 8 bases identical to TRBD2. V was pared by 4 bases and J by 2 bases, with 5 bases of the junction left unmatched. This CDR3 comprises 15 residues. CDR1 is SGHNT, CDR2 YENEEA, per germline. CDR3 in amino acids: CASSSGGGTTDTQYF. The DNA of the CDR3 is TGTGCCAGCAGCTCGGGCGGGGGGACCACAGATACGCAGTATTTT.

This clone was observed a few times. The V and J genes are TRBV5-6 and TRBJ1-5; TRBD1 is a possible D gene (5 bases). This CDR3 contains 14 residues. CDR1 SGHDT and CDR2 YYEEEE come from the germline V gene. Trimming left V 4 bases short and J 7 bases short, with 15 bases between. The CDR3 DNA is TGTGCCAGCAGCCCAACCCCCCGGGGGCAGCCCCAGCATTTT. Its translation is CASSPTPRGQPQHF. The complete variable domain, with remaining parts taken from reference TRBV5-6 and TRBJ1-5, reads DAGVTQSPTHLIKTRGQQVTLRCSPKSGHDTVSWYQQALGQGPQFIFQYYEEEERQRGNFPDRFSGHQFPNYSSELNVNALLLGDSALYLCASSPTPRGQPQHFGDGTRLSIL.

The rearrangement joins TRBV6-1 to TRBJ1-1; 7 positions match TRBD1. This CDR3 has 14 amino acids. Germline CDR1 MNHNS, CDR2 SASEGT. Trimming cost V 3 bases and J 2 bases; bases outside gene matches: 3. The DNA of the CDR3 is TGTGCCAGCAGTGATTACAGGGGAAACACTGAAGCTTTCTTT. Translated, it gives CASSDYRGNTEAFF.

The genes are TRBV7-2 and TRBJ2-5, with D tentatively TRBD2 (6 bases). The germline CDR1 and CDR2 sequences are SGHTA and FQGNSA. This CDR3 is 16 amino acids long. V was trimmed by 3 bases and J by 1 base, leaving 15 bases between them. The CDR3 region has the DNA TGTGCCAGCAGCTTGTCTAGCGCGAGGCGCCAAGAGACCCAGTACTTC. It encodes CASSLSSARRQETQYF.

This chain links TRBV10-3 with TRBJ2-3; a weak D match, TRBD1 (5 bases). V lost 4 bases and J lost 1, with 12 bases in between. In germline, CDR1 is ENHRY, CDR2 SYGVKD. The CDR3 totals 15 residues. The CDR3: CAISGGRAGTDTQYF. The CDR3 coding sequence is TGTGCCATCAGTGGTGGCAGGGCAGGCACAGATACGCAGTATTTT.

CDR3 in DNA: TGTGCCAGCAGCCTCCAACAGGGGGCGGGGGAGACCCAGTACTTC. Encoded protein: CASSLQQGAGETQYF. The V call is TRBV7-8, the J call TRBJ2-5; 9 bases agree with TRBD1. CDR1 is SGHVS and CDR2 is FQNEAQ in the germline V gene. After removal of 5 bases from V and 5 bases from J, the junction contained 9 bases not matched to a gene. This CDR3 region has 15 residues.

This clone was counted only a few times. The chain combines TRBV5-1 with TRBJ1-2; 8 nucleotides line up with TRBD1. The germline V gene encodes CDR1 SGHRS and CDR2 YFSETQ. CDR3 length: 14 residues. The junction had 7 bases not matched to a gene; V was cut back by 5 bases and J by 4 bases. CDR3 sequence (DNA): TGCGCCAGCAGGCCAGGCGGGACAGGCTATGGCTACACCTTC. It codes for CASRPGGTGYGYTF.

J is TRBJ1-5 and V is TRBV28; the D gene is possibly TRBD1 (5 bases). Germline CDR1 MDHEN, CDR2 SYDVKM. The CDR3 has 15 residues. Deletions cut 5 bases from V and 6 bases from J, with 17 bases between. CDR3 loop: CASSPIWQGGQPQHF. The CDR3 DNA is TGTGCCAGCAGTCCTATCTGGCAGGGTGGTCAGCCCCAGCATTTT.